A selection of T cell receptor beta chains follows, all from one sample in a study of Ad26.COV2.S vaccination and SARS-CoV-2 variants. Produced via immunoSEQ multiplex PCR; TCRdb's table is partial and in-frame only. The sample shows 360,000 or so clones, roughly 84% of them seen only once. The sample consisted of peripheral blood, taken in a trial of Ad26.COV2.S vaccine versus placebo. The receptors were gathered from a person aged 18 to 65 who received the Ad26.COV2.S COVID-19 vaccine or a placebo. The CDR3 runs from the conserved cysteine through the conserved F or W. A D gene is named only where the DNA matches it firmly. Rows may omit the clone size; those that give it use once, few, many or a size class.

d_call	clone_size	v_call	j_call	cdr3_nt	cdr3_aa
TRBD1	.	TRBV27	TRBJ1-1	TGTGCCAGCAGTCCCCGACAGGGCCCTGAAGCTTTCTTT	CASSPRQGPEAFF
.	.	TRBV2	TRBJ1-2	TGTGCCAGCAAAGTGGAGGCAGGTAGTTCTGGCTACACCTTC	CASKVEAGSSGYTF
.	.	TRBV9	TRBJ2-3	TGTGCCAGCAGTGCTGCTGGACTTGTTAGCACAGATACGCAGTATTTT	CASSAAGLVSTDTQYF
.	.	TRBV6-6	TRBJ2-7	TGTGCCAGCAGTTACGGCGGCAACTACGAGCAGTACTTC	CASSYGGNYEQYF
TRBD1	.	TRBV27	TRBJ2-3	TGTGCCAGCAGTTTATACCGGAGGGGACAGGGGGAGAGGGGTCATATGATCACAGATACGCAGTATTTT	CASSLYRRGQGERGHMITDTQYF
.	.	TRBV2	TRBJ1-5	TGTGCCAGCAGTGAAGGGGGGAATCGGGGAAGCAATCAGCCCCAGCATTTT	CASSEGGNRGSNQPQHF
.	.	TRBV5-5	TRBJ2-7	TGTGCCAGCAGCTTGGGCCCGGGAGAGCAGTACTTC	CASSLGPGEQYF
.	.	TRBV6-5	TRBJ1-5	TGTGCCGCCCGGGGCGGAAATCAGCCCCAGCATTTT	CAARGGNQPQHF
TRBD1	.	TRBV30	TRBJ1-1	TGTGCCGGGGGACAGGGGGAAGCTTTCTTT	CAGGQGEAFF
.	.	TRBV10-3	TRBJ1-2	TGTGCCATCAGTGAGTCAGAATTCGGTGGACAGAACTATGGCTACACCTTC	CAISESEFGGQNYGYTF
.	.	TRBV5-1	TRBJ2-1	TGCGCCAGCAGTTTCGTCAGACAGAGCTCCTACAATGAGCAGTTCTTC	CASSFVRQSSYNEQFF
.	.	TRBV7-9	TRBJ1-4	TGTGCCAGCAGGCAACAGGGAATGAATGAAAAACTGTTTTTT	CASRQQGMNEKLFF
TRBD1	.	TRBV9	TRBJ1-3	TGTGCCAGCAGCGTAGGACACAGGGGGCCTGGAAACACCATATATTTT	CASSVGHRGPGNTIYF
.	.	TRBV2	TRBJ1-2	TGTGCCAGCACCCCCCAAGGTGACTATGGCTACACCTTC	CASTPQGDYGYTF
.	.	TRBV5-6	TRBJ1-5	TGTGCCAGCAGCTTGGTCGTTGAACAGTCGGGCAATCAGCCCCAGCATTTT	CASSLVVEQSGNQPQHF
TRBD2	.	TRBV30	TRBJ2-3	TGTGCCTGGACTAGCGGGGGGGATACGCAGTATTTT	CAWTSGGDTQYF
.	.	TRBV7-3	TRBJ1-1	TGTGCCAGCAGCTTAACAAGGGAGAGCACTGAAGCTTTCTTT	CASSLTRESTEAFF
.	.	TRBV5-1	TRBJ2-3	TGCGCCAGCAGCCTAGGGACCCCGCGTACAGATACGCAGTATTTT	CASSLGTPRTDTQYF
.	.	TRBV5-1	TRBJ1-1	TGCGCCAGCAGCTTGGGCCGGGACCGGAACACTGAAGCTTTCTTT	CASSLGRDRNTEAFF
TRBD1	few	TRBV29-1	TRBJ2-7	TGCAGCGTTGAAGGACAGGGGGCCGCCGAGCAGTACTTC	CSVEGQGAAEQYF
TRBD1	.	TRBV5-1	TRBJ2-2	TGCGCCAGCAGCTCACAGGGGAACGACACCGGGGAGCTGTTTTTT	CASSSQGNDTGELFF
.	.	TRBV9	TRBJ1-1	TGTGCCAGCAGCGTAGCTGTGACAACTGAAGCTTTCTTT	CASSVAVTTEAFF
.	.	TRBV11-1	TRBJ2-7	TGTGCCAGCAGCATAGCCCGTTTCAGGGGTTCCGAGCAGTACTTC	CASSIARFRGSEQYF
.	once	TRBV6-4	TRBJ1-2	TGTGCCAGCAGTTACGACCCACAGACTAACTATGGCTACACCTTC	CASSYDPQTNYGYTF
TRBD2	.	TRBV3-1/TRBV3-2	TRBJ2-3	TGTGCCAGCAGCCAACCTAGCGGGCACACAGATACGCAGTATTTT	CASSQPSGHTDTQYF
TRBD1	.	TRBV7-9	TRBJ2-5	TGTGCCAGCAGCCGCCCGACAGGGGGAGAGACCCAGTACTTC	CASSRPTGGETQYF
TRBD2	.	TRBV2	TRBJ2-2	TGTGCCAGCACACCCGTAGCGGGGAGGAACACCGGGGAGCTGTTTTTT	CASTPVAGRNTGELFF
TRBD1	.	TRBV7-2	TRBJ1-3	TGTGCCAGCAGCTCAGGGGGGGACAGATTGGAGGATTTT	CASSSGGDRLEDF
.	.	TRBV6-5	TRBJ1-1	TGTGCCAGCAAGAAATTCGGGACGACTGAAGCTTTCTTT	CASKKFGTTEAFF
.	once	TRBV3-1/TRBV3-2	TRBJ1-2	TGTGCCAGCAGCCAGACACTCTCCGCTGGATTTGGCTACACCTTC	CASSQTLSAGFGYTF
TRBD1	.	TRBV7-9	TRBJ1-2	TGTGCCAGCAGCCCGGAGGGACAGCCAATCTATGGCTACACCTTC	CASSPEGQPIYGYTF
TRBD1	.	TRBV10-3	TRBJ1-5	TGTGCCATCAGTGAATCGGGACAGGGGAAGCAGCCCCAGCATTTT	CAISESGQGKQPQHF
.	.	TRBV11-2	TRBJ1-1	TGTGCCAGCAGCTCCGCTTTTGGCAACACTGAAGCTTTCTTT	CASSSAFGNTEAFF
.	once	TRBV6-5	TRBJ1-2	TGTGCCAGCAGTTACGCGGGGCAGGGATGGGGCTACACCTTC	CASSYAGQGWGYTF
TRBD2	.	TRBV11-3	TRBJ2-1	TGTGCCAGCAGCTTATCTAGCGGGGGGGCATATGAGCAGTTCTTC	CASSLSSGGAYEQFF
.	once	TRBV2	TRBJ1-4	TGTGCCAGCAGGGAGTGGGGTTCTAATGAAAAACTGTTTTTT	CASREWGSNEKLFF
.	.	TRBV7-9	TRBJ1-5	TGTGCCAGCAGCCAAGGTGGGGGGGCCAATCAGCCCCAGCATTTT	CASSQGGGANQPQHF
.	.	TRBV5-1	TRBJ2-5	TGCGCCAGCCTTCGACAACCTGGAGAGACCCAGTACTTC	CASLRQPGETQYF
TRBD1	.	TRBV5-8	TRBJ2-7	TGTGCCAGCAGCTTGGCCGGGACAGGGGGCAACTACGAGCAGTACTTC	CASSLAGTGGNYEQYF
.	.	TRBV19	TRBJ2-5	TGTGCCAGTAGTATAGGGCTGGGCCAGCAAGAGACCCAGTACTTC	CASSIGLGQQETQYF
.	.	TRBV9	TRBJ2-3	TGTGCCAGCAGCGCTGTGCCGCGTGGGGAAGATACGCAGTATTTT	CASSAVPRGEDTQYF
TRBD1	.	TRBV6-6	TRBJ1-3	TGTGCCAGCAGACGGGACAGGGAAAACACCATATATTTT	CASRRDRENTIYF
.	.	TRBV7-3	TRBJ2-7	TGTGCCAGCAGTCCCGGGGCATACTCCTACGAGCAGTACTTC	CASSPGAYSYEQYF
.	.	TRBV29-1	TRBJ1-1	TGCAGCGTTGCGGCTGCTTTCTTT	CSVAAAFF
.	.	TRBV30	TRBJ1-4	TGTGCCTGGCGAGGGGTGGCGACAGATGAAAAACTGTTTTTT	CAWRGVATDEKLFF